This T cell receptor beta chain derives from a study of CD8+ T cells in alopecia areata. Extracted RNA was reverse transcribed into cDNA, the sequencing template. Repertoires were generated with immunoSEQ multiplex PCR, while TCRdb's copy carries only in-frame clones and drops some. The sample lists about 180,000 clones, 50% to 60% occurring once. The V and J ends lost 2 bases and 2 bases, in that order; junction bases with no gene match: 3. The V gene's germline CDR1 is SGDLS and CDR2 YYNGEE. This CDR3 contains 16 residues. This clone was counted once. This sample comprised CD4+ T cells sorted from blood, obtained at week 0. The chain employs TRBV9 and TRBJ2-7; 14 bases are shared with TRBD2. This sequence was found in a human donor with alopecia areata. The CDR3 sequence: CASSVGLAGVTYEQYF. CDR3 nucleotide sequence: TGTGCCAGCAGCGTGGGACTAGCGGGGGTAACCTACGAGCAGTACTTC.